This entry concerns a single TCR beta chain. The source of the sample is a study of blood T cells in healthy people across ages. Sample-barcoded 5' priming and a J-beta primer mix drove a second PCR of 7 to 11 cycles. TCRdb processed the 5' RACE reads anew with MiXCR; each CDR3 protein has one entry. This table holds 700,000 to 800,000 distinct CDR3 sequences, 43% found once. Sequenced material: blood. The TCR originated in a woman in her sixties or seventies in good health.

CDR3 region: CASSQEISYEQYF. Written as DNA, the CDR3 is TGTGCCAGCAGCCAAGAAATCTCCTACGAGCAGTACTTC. The chain uses TRBV3-1 and TRBJ2-7, with D uncertain. V gave up 0 bases and J gave up 0 bases, with 3 bases separating them. CDR3 length equals 13 residues. The germline V gene encodes CDR1 LGHDT and CDR2 YNNKEL (reference sequence).